Listed here is a single T cell receptor (beta chain). Its antigen is unidentified. V was pared by 1 base and J by 6 bases, with 12 bases of the junction left unmatched. There are 16 residues in the CDR3. Germline CDR1 and CDR2: SGHAT and FQNNGV. TCRdb reprocessed the 5' RACE reads via MiXCR and lists one record per CDR3 protein. The repertoire consists of some 500,000 distinct CDR3 sequences, with over 12% occurring once and the leading ten covering more than 0.5%. The source of the sample is a study of identical twins. Findings and limits, study-wide: Beta clonotypes that were abundant in cord blood contained fewer insertions, a pattern absent from memory repertoires. When twins shared out-of-frame alpha sequences, those sequences had excess low generation probability. Cross-sectional statistics underpinned the conclusions; the same donors were not followed. The degree of excess twin sharing was weaker in beta out-of-frame sequences.

In addition, the sample was reused for a study of yellow fever vaccine responses in identical twins.

The source is a woman aged 18-29 years in good health. The sample consisted of CD4+ T cells sorted from blood. The rearrangement joins TRBV11-2 to TRBJ2-7, with 7 bases that match TRBD2. The chain's CDR3 is CASSLGGGKSTGEQYF. DNA for the CDR3: TGTGCCAGCAGCTTAGGGGGAGGGAAATCCACTGGCGAGCAGTACTTC.